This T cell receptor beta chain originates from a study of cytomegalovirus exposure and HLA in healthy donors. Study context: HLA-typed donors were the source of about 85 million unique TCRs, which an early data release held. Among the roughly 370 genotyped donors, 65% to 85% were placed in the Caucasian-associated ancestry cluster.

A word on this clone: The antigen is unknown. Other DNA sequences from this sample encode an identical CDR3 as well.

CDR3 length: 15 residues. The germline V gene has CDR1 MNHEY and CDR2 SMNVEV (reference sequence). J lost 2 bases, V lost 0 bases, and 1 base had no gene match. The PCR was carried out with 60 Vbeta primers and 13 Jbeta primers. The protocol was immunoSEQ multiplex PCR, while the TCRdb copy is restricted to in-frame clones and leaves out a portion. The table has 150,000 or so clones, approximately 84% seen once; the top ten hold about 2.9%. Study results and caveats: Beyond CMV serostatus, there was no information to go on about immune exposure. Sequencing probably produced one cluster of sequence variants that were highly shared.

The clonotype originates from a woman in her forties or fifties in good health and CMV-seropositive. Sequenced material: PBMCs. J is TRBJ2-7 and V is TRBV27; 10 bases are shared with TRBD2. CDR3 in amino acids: CASSLSGLAAYEQYF. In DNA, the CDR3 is TGTGCCAGCAGTTTATCCGGACTAGCGGCCTACGAGCAGTACTTC.